This T cell receptor beta chain was obtained from a study of blood T cells in healthy people across ages. Through a sample-barcoded 5' primer and a J-beta primer mix, a second PCR was run for 7 to 11 cycles. Every cDNA was tagged by a template-switch adaptor with 12 random nucleotides. TCRdb re-analysed the 5' RACE reads in MiXCR, keeping a single row per CDR3 protein. The repertoire includes roughly 1,300,000 distinct CDR3 sequences, approximately 60% of them detected once, and roughly 7% sits in the top ten. This CDR3 contains 16 residues. Germline values: CDR1 MNHEY, CDR2 SVGEGT. V lost 6 bases and J lost 6; bases outside the gene matches: 15. Each individual donor underwent a draw of about 9.9 milliliters of peripheral blood.

The chain is built from TRBV6-2 or TRBV6-3 and TRBJ1-2; 8 bases are a match to TRBD1. Specimen: blood. This receptor was obtained from a man aged 18 to 29 in good health. As DNA, the CDR3 is TGTGCCAGCAGCCCCCGAGGGACAGGTTATATCGATGGCTACACCTTC. It specifies CASSPRGTGYIDGYTF.